This passage covers 26 T cell receptor beta chains from one sample sequenced in a study of CD8+ T cells in alopecia areata. After isolation, RNA underwent reverse transcription to generate cDNA as the sequencing template. Profiling relied on immunoSEQ multiplex PCR, and the TCRdb table lists in-frame clones only, not all of them. This sample has roughly 210,000 clones, with roughly 40% found just once. Specified treatment: oral pan-JAK inhibitor, 5-10 mg twice daily. Specimen: CD4+ T cells sorted from blood, collected at approximately week 36, from a patient treated with tofacitinib. The receptors shown here come from a human donor with alopecia areata.

The genes are TRBV10-3 and TRBJ2-3; D call uncertain. CDR1 and CDR2 from the germline V gene are ENHRY and SYGVKD. This CDR3 region has 12 residues. Trimming cost V 4 bases and J 4 bases, with 6 bases left between them. The CDR3 sequence is CAISVMADTQYF. CDR3 DNA sequence: TGTGCCATCAGTGTGATGGCAGATACGCAGTATTTT.

Details on this clone: Other nucleotide sequences in the sample specify the same CDR3. This chain uses TRBV7-9 with TRBJ2-1; D may be TRBD1 or TRBD2 (5 bases each). V lost 5 bases, J lost 12 bases, and 14 bases lay in between. Germline V gene sequence: CDR1 SEHNR, CDR2 FQNEAQ (reference sequence). The CDR3 totals 12 residues. The CDR3 is CASSLTGPAQFF. The DNA of the CDR3 is TGTGCCAGCAGCCTCACGGGGCCCGCGCAGTTCTTC.

The J gene is TRBJ2-7, the V gene TRBV18; 10 bases are a match to TRBD1. The germline V gene encodes CDR1 KGHSH and CDR2 LQKENI. After removal of 6 bases from V and 2 bases from J, the junction contained 4 bases not matched to a gene. The CDR3 loop spans 14 amino acids. The CDR3 is CASSGTGAAYEQYF. As DNA, the CDR3 is TGTGCCAGCTCGGGGACAGGGGCGGCCTACGAGCAGTACTTC. Variable domain in full (rest from reference TRBV18 and TRBJ2-7): NAGVMQNPRHLVRRRGQEARLRCSPMKGHSHVYWYRQLPEEGLKFMVYLQKENIIDESGMPKERFSAEFPKEGPSILRIQQVVRGDSAAYFCASSGTGAAYEQYFGPGTRLTVT.

The sample holds a few counts of this clone. This sequence joins TRBV5-1 and TRBJ1-2; no firm D call. This CDR3 contains 14 residues. From germline, CDR1 is SGHRS and CDR2 YFSETQ. The ends were cut back, 2 bases at V and 3 bases at J, with 11 bases in the middle. CDR3 nucleotides: TGCGCCAGCAGCTTCTTAGCGCAACACTATGGCTACACCTTC. It yields the protein CASSFLAQHYGYTF. Full variable domain (rest looked up from reference TRBV5-1 and TRBJ1-2): KAGVTQTPRYLIKTRGQQVTLSCSPISGHRSVSWYQQTPGQGLQFLFEYFSETQRNKGNFPGRFSGRQFSNSRSEMNVSTLELGDSALYLCASSFLAQHYGYTFGSGTRLTVV.

The gene calls are TRBV9 and TRBJ2-3, with D perhaps TRBD2 (6 bases). This CDR3 is 14 amino acids long. Looked up from germline, CDR1 is SGDLS and CDR2 is YYNGEE. V lost 4 bases to trimming and J lost 0 bases, with 9 bases between them. This CDR3 reads CASSLGTSTDTQYF. The CDR3 DNA reads TGTGCCAGCAGCTTAGGGACTAGCACAGATACGCAGTATTTT.

The chain is built from TRBV12-5 and TRBJ2-1; D is uncertain. V was cut by 5 bases and J by 7 bases, with 6 bases left in between. The CDR3 contains 11 residues. CDR1 and CDR2 from the germline V gene are LGHNT and FRNRAP. This CDR3 reads CASGERNEQFF. The CDR3 region has the DNA TGTGCTAGTGGTGAAAGAAATGAGCAGTTCTTC. Using reference TRBV12-5 and TRBJ2-1 for the parts outside the CDR3, the full variable domain is DARVTQTPRHKVTEMGQEVTMRCQPILGHNTVFWYRQTMMQGLELLAYFRNRAPLDDSGMPKDRFSAEMPDATLATLKIQPSEPRDSAVYFCASGERNEQFFGPGTRLTVL.

This clone appeared a few times. The rearrangement uses TRBV11-2 and TRBJ2-1; TRBD2 agrees at 9 bases. The CDR3 covers 16 residues. The trim removed 6 bases at V and 3 bases at J, leaving 9 bases unmatched. Germline assignment: CDR1 SGHAT and CDR2 FQNNGV. This chain's CDR3 is CASRGSLAGDYNEQFF. As DNA, the CDR3 is TGTGCCAGCAGGGGTTCGTTAGCGGGAGACTACAATGAGCAGTTCTTC.

The chain has TRBV5-1 and TRBJ2-5; D is uncertain. This CDR3 has 15 amino acids. CDR1 and CDR2 (germline): SGHRS, YFSETQ. V was pared by 5 bases and J by 5 bases, with 19 bases between. The CDR3 nucleotides are TGCGCCAGCAGTCCGACCGGGTCCCCTAGGGAGACCCAGTACTTC. It specifies CASSPTGSPRETQYF. The whole variable domain, filled in from reference TRBV5-1 and TRBJ2-5, reads KAGVTQTPRYLIKTRGQQVTLSCSPISGHRSVSWYQQTPGQGLQFLFEYFSETQRNKGNFPGRFSGRQFSNSRSEMNVSTLELGDSALYLCASSPTGSPRETQYFGPGTRLLVL.

The chain links TRBV9 to TRBJ2-5; D is undetermined. Looked up from germline, CDR1 is SGDLS and CDR2 is YYNGEE. Trimming pared 0 bases from V and 2 bases from J, leaving 5 bases between. The CDR3 runs to 13 residues. The chain's CDR3 is CASSVGQQETQYF. For the CDR3, the DNA is TGTGCCAGCAGCGTAGGTCAACAAGAGACCCAGTACTTC.

The CDR3 DNA follows: TGCGCCAGCAGCCCCCAACAGGGCTACGAGCAGTACTTC. It specifies CASSPQQGYEQYF. J is TRBJ2-7 and V is TRBV5-1, with a possible D match to TRBD1 (6 bases). Germline lookup yields CDR1 SGHRS and CDR2 YFSETQ. The V and J ends lost 4 bases and 3 bases respectively, with 11 bases between them. The CDR3 totals 13 residues.

The V and J genes are TRBV5-1 and TRBJ2-1; TRBD1 aligns across 7 bases. Germline loops: CDR1 SGHRS, CDR2 YFSETQ. V shed 6 bases, J shed 9 bases, and the junction held 6 bases outside the gene matches. This CDR3 contains 12 residues. The CDR3 sequence is CASNEGAREQFF. The DNA for the CDR3 is TGCGCCAGCAACGAGGGGGCACGTGAGCAGTTCTTC.

This clone was found a few times. This sample also contains other DNA sequences that code for the same CDR3. This chain connects TRBV7-2 to TRBJ2-5; no clear D. The CDR3 contains 11 residues. The germline V gene has CDR1 SGHTA and CDR2 FQGNSA. Trimming pared 4 bases from V and 4 bases from J, leaving 4 bases between. The CDR3 sequence is CASSSRETQYF. The CDR3 DNA is TGTGCCAGCAGCTCCCGAGAGACCCAGTACTTC.

The CDR3 region is CATSPTGGDTQYF. The CDR3 nucleotides read TGTGCCACCAGCCCAACGGGGGGAGATACGCAGTATTTT. The rearrangement joins TRBV15 to TRBJ2-3, with 7 bases lining up with TRBD2. V shed 5 bases, J shed 5 bases, and the junction held 4 bases outside the gene matches. The CDR3 loop spans 13 amino acids. In germline, CDR1 is LNHNV, CDR2 YYDKDF (reference sequence). The full variable domain, completed using reference TRBV15 and TRBJ2-3, is DAMVIQNPRYQVTQFGKPVTLSCSQTLNHNVMYWYQQKSSQAPKLLFHYYDKDFNNEADTPDNFQSRRPNTSFCFLDIRSPGLGDTAMYLCATSPTGGDTQYFGPGTRLTVL.

This chain's CDR3 is CASSADSNQPQHF. Written as DNA, the CDR3 is TGTGCCAGCTCCGCCGATAGCAATCAGCCCCAGCATTTT. The V gene is TRBV2, the J gene TRBJ1-5; no reliable D call. The V gene's germline CDR1 is SNHLY and CDR2 FYNNEI. The CDR3 spans 13 residues. V lost 8 bases and J 0 bases, leaving 8 bases between the germline ends.

This clone was seen more than once but under ten times. One end of the junction is discordant with germline, which a read error may explain. This chain connects TRBV5-1 to TRBJ2-7; weak D call: TRBD2 (6 bases). Germline V gene sequence: CDR1 SGHRS, CDR2 YFSETQ. The CDR3 extends over 11 amino acids. CDR3 nucleotides: TGCGCCAGCAGCTTGGACGGCGGGACGGTCTTC. This encodes CASSLDGGTVF.

The chain uses TRBV28 and TRBJ1-2, with a weak D call TRBD1 (6 bases). Trimming removed 7 bases from V and 3 bases from J, with 15 bases in between. The germline V gene has CDR1 MDHEN and CDR2 SYDVKM. This CDR3 comprises 14 residues. The CDR3 DNA reads TGTGCCAGCACCATCTCAGGGGCCGACTATGGCTACACCTTC. Encoded protein: CASTISGADYGYTF.

V and J are TRBV14 and TRBJ1-3, with D possibly matching TRBD1 (5 bases). The CDR3 extends over 14 amino acids. The germline gives CDR1 SGHDN, CDR2 FVKESK. The V gene lost 6 bases and the J gene lost 4 bases, with 13 bases spanning the gap. CDR3 protein: CASRDTGGGNTIYF. CDR3 in DNA: TGTGCCAGCAGGGACACTGGAGGGGGAAACACCATATATTTT. The full variable domain, completed using reference TRBV14 and TRBJ1-3, is EAGVTQFPSHSVIEKGQTVTLRCDPISGHDNLYWYRRVMGKEIKFLLHFVKESKQDESGMPNNRFLAERTGGTYSTLKVQPAELEDSGVYFCASRDTGGGNTIYFGEGSWLTVV.

This clone was detected a few times. The chain is built from TRBV7-7 and TRBJ2-1, with D hard to call. Germline-derived CDR1 and CDR2 are SSHAT and FNYEAQ (reference sequence). This CDR3 has 13 residues. V was pared by 2 bases and J by 10 bases, with 12 bases between. The DNA of the CDR3 is TGTGCCAGCAGCTTATCGGTGTCCCTCGAGCAGTTCTTC. Encoded protein: CASSLSVSLEQFF.

CDR3 sequence (DNA): TGTGCCAGCAACGAGGAAGGGACTGAAGCTTTCTTT. It is translated as CASNEEGTEAFF. V is TRBV6-6 and J is TRBJ1-1; unclear D gene. Germline V gene sequence: CDR1 MNHNY, CDR2 SVGAGI (reference sequence). Trimming left V 7 bases short and J 5 bases short, with 11 bases between. CDR3 length: 12 amino acids.

The chain links TRBV7-2 to TRBJ2-5; D perhaps matches TRBD2 (6 bases). The CDR3 runs to 15 residues. Trimming pared 5 bases from V and 1 base from J, leaving 14 bases between. Looked up from germline, CDR1 is SGHTA and CDR2 is FQGNSA. The CDR3 nucleotides are TGTGCCAGCAGCCGCCGTAGCGGAGTCCAAGAGACCCAGTACTTC. Its protein product is CASSRRSGVQETQYF.

The genes are TRBV29-1 and TRBJ2-1; 14 bases map to TRBD2. Germline CDR1 is SQVTM and CDR2 is ANQGSEA. This CDR3 has 14 residues. The trim removed 4 bases at V and 5 bases at J, leaving 1 base unmatched. Here the CDR3 reads CSVATSGRDNEQFF. The DNA for the CDR3 is TGCAGCGTTGCGACTAGCGGGAGGGACAATGAGCAGTTCTTC.

V usage is TRBV5-6 and J usage is TRBJ1-5; maybe TRBD1 (6 bases). Germline V gene sequence: CDR1 SGHDT, CDR2 YYEEEE. V gave up 3 bases and J gave up 4 bases, with 14 bases separating them. The CDR3 is 15 residues long. As DNA, the CDR3 is TGTGCCAGCAGCTCCATCGGGGGCTGGAATCAGCCCCAGCATTTT. Translation gives CASSSIGGWNQPQHF.

This clone was counted between two and nine times. The chain links TRBV5-6 to TRBJ2-3, with 7 bases lining up with TRBD2. The germline gives CDR1 SGHDT, CDR2 YYEEEE. The CDR3 runs to 17 residues. V shed 2 bases, J shed 0 bases, and the junction held 9 bases outside the gene matches. CDR3 coding DNA: TGTGCCAGCAGCTTTGTGTGGCGGGGGACTAGCACAGATACGCAGTATTTT. Translated, it gives CASSFVWRGTSTDTQYF.

This clone occurred many times. The chain joins TRBV4-1 to TRBJ1-2, with D unclear. This CDR3 spans 13 amino acids. Between the trimmed V and J ends, which lost 0 bases and 3 bases, there was a span of 5 bases. Germline values: CDR1 MGHRA, CDR2 YSYEKL. CDR3 region: CASSQEGYYGYTF. CDR3 sequence (DNA): TGCGCCAGCAGCCAAGAAGGGTACTATGGCTACACCTTC.

This chain connects TRBV6-6 to TRBJ2-5; D is perhaps TRBD2 (5 bases). The CDR3 contains 13 residues. Between the trimmed V and J ends, which lost 6 bases and 2 bases, there was a span of 10 bases. Germline V gene lookup returns CDR1 MNHNY and CDR2 SVGAGI (reference sequence). In DNA form, the CDR3 reads TGTGCCAGCAGCCATAGGGAGCAAGAGACCCAGTACTTC. Residues: CASSHREQETQYF.

The rearrangement uses TRBV25-1 and TRBJ1-5; 10 nucleotides line up with TRBD1. Losses at the gene ends were 4 bases for V and 4 bases for J; bases not matched to a gene: 4. Germline CDR1 MGHDK, CDR2 SYGVNS. The CDR3 extends over 15 amino acids. CDR3 nucleotides: TGTGCCAGCAGTGGGGGGACAGGGGAAAATCAGCCCCAGCATTTT. Protein sequence: CASSGGTGENQPQHF.